The present TCR beta chain was sequenced within a study of blood T cell repertoires in COVID-19. Study at large: Samples representing acute and convalescent COVID-19 were sourced from the United States, Italy and Spain. PBMCs, B-cell-depleted T cells, or T cells were the source of the cDNA or gDNA that made up the material.

Original processing methods: Estimates of nucleated cell counts were drawn from the amplification of reference gene primers. Sequencing used immunoSEQ multiplex PCR; TCRdb keeps in-frame clones, though not all of them. V and J calls and clone size are as listed in that table; D and trimming were resolved from the DNA. The table includes around 16,000 clones, around 90% detected once. In germline, CDR1 is SGHDN, CDR2 FVKESK. The V gene lost 6 bases and the J gene lost 5 bases, with 13 bases spanning the gap. The CDR3 has 13 amino acids. The chain has TRBV14 and TRBJ2-5; no clear D. Sequencing used peripheral blood. The TCR originated in a human donor in a cohort sampled during active COVID-19. CDR3 amino acids: CASSPPDSETQYF. The CDR3 nucleotides read TGTGCCAGCAGTCCGCCTGACTCCGAGACCCAGTACTTC.